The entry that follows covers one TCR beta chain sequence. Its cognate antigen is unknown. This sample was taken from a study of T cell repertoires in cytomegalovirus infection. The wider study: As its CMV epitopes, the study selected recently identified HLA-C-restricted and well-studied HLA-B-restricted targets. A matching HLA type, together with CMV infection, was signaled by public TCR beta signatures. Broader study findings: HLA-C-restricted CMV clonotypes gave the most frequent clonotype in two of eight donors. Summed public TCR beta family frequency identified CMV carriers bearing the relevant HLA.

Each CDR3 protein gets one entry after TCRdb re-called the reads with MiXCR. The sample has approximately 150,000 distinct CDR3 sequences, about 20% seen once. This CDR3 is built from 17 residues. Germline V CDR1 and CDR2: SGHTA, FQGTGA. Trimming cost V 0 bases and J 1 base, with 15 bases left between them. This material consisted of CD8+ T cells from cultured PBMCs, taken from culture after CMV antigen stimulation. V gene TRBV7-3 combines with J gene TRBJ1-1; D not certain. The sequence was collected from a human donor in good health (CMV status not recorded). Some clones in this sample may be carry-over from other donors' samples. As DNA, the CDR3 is TGTGCCAGCAGCTTAACTGGGCACAATATACAGAACACTGAAGCTTTCTTT. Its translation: CASSLTGHNIQNTEAFF.